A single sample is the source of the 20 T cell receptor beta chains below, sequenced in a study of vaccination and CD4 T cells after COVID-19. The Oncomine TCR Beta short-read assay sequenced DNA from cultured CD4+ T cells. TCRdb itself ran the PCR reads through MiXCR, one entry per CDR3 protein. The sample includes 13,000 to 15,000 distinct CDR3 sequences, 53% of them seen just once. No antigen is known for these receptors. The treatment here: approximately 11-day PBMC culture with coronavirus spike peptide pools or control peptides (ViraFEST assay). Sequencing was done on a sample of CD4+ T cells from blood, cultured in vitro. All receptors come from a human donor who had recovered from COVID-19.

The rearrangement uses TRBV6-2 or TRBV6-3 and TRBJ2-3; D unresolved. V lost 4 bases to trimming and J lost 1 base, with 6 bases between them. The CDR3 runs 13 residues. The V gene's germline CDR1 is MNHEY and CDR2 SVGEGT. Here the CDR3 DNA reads TGTGCCAGCAGTTGGCAGGGCACAGATACGCAGTATTTT. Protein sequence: CASSWQGTDTQYF.

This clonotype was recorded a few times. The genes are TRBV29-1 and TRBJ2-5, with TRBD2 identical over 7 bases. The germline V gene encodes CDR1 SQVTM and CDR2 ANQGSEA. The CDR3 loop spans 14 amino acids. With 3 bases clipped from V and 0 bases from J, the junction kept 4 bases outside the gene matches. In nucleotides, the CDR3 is TGCAGCGTTGATGCGGGAGCGTACCAAGAGACCCAGTACTTC. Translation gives CSVDAGAYQETQYF.

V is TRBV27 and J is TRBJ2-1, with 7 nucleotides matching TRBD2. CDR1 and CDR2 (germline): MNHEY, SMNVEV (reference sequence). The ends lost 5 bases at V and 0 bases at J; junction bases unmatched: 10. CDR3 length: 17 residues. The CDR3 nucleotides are TGTGCCAGCAGTGTACTCCATGCGGGAGTCTCCTACAATGAGCAGTTCTTC. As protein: CASSVLHAGVSYNEQFF.

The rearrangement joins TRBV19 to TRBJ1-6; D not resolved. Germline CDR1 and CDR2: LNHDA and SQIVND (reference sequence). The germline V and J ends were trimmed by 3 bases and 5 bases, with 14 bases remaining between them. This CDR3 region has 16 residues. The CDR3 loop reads CASSIRGDRHNSPLHF. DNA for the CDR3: TGTGCCAGTAGTATTCGGGGTGATCGGCATAATTCACCCCTCCACTTT.

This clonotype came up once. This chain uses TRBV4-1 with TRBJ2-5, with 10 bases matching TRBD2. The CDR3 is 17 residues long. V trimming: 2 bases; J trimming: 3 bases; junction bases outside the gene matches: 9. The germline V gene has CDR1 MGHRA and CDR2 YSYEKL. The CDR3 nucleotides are TGCGCCAGCAGCCAACTCGTGAGCGGGAGGGCCGAAGAGACCCAGTACTTC. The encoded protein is CASSQLVSGRAEETQYF.

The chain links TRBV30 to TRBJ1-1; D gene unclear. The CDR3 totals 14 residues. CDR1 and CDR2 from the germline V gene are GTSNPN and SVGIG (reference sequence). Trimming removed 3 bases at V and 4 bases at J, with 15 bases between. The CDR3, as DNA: TGTGCCTGGAGATCCGGGGAAAGCGGCACTGAAGCTTTCTTT. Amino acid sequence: CAWRSGESGTEAFF.

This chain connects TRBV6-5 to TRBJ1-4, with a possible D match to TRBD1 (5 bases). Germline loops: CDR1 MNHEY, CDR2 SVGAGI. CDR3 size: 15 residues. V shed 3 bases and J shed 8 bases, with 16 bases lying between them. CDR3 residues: CASSYGQGGREKLFF. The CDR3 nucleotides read TGTGCCAGCAGTTATGGGCAGGGTGGTCGAGAAAAACTGTTTTTT.

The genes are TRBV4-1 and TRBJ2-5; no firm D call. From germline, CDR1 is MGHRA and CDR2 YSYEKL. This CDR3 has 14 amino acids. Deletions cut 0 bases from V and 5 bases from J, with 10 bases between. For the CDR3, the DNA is TGCGCCAGCAGCCAAGACCCAACATTGGAGACCCAGTACTTC. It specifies CASSQDPTLETQYF.

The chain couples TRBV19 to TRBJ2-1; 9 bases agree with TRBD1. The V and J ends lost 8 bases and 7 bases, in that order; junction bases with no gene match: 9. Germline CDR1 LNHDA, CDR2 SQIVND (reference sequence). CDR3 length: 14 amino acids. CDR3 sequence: CASLDRGGRNEQFF. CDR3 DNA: TGTGCCAGTTTAGACAGGGGGGGGAGGAATGAGCAGTTCTTC.

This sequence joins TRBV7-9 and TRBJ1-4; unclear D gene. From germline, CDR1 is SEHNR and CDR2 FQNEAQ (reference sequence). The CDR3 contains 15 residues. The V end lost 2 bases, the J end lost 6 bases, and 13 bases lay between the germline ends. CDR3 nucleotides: TGTGCCAGCAGCTTAATATTCGATCAGGATGAAAAACTGTTTTTT. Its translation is CASSLIFDQDEKLFF.

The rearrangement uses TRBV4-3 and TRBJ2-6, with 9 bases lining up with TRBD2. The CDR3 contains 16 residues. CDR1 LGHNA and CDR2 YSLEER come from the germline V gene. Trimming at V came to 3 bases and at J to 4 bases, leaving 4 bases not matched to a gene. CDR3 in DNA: TGCGCCAGCAGCCAGGGACTAGCCTCCGGGGCCAACGTCCTGACTTTC. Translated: CASSQGLASGANVLTF.

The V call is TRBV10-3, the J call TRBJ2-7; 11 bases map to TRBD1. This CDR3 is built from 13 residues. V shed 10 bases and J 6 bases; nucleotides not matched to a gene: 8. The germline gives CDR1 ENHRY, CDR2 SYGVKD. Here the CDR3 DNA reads TGTGCCACCACTGGACAGGGGGCGGGCGAGCAGTACTTC. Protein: CATTGQGAGEQYF.

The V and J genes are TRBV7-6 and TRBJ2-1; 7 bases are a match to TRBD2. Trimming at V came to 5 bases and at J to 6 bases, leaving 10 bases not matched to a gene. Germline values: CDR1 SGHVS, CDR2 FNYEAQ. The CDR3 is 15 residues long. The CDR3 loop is CASSVLAVSGNEQFF. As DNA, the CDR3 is TGTGCCAGCAGCGTGCTAGCGGTGTCAGGCAATGAGCAGTTCTTC.

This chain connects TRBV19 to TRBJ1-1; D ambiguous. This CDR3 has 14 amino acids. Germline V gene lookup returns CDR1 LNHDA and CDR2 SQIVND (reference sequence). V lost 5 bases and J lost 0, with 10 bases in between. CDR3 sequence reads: CASSVAGMNTEAFF. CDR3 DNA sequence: TGTGCCAGTAGTGTAGCGGGAATGAACACTGAAGCTTTCTTT.

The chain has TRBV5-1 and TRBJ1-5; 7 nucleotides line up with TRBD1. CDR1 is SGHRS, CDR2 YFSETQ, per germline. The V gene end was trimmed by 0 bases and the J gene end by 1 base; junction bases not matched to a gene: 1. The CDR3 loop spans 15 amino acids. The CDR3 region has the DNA TGCGCCAGCAGCTTGGAGGGACAGAGCAATCAGCCCCAGCATTTT. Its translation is CASSLEGQSNQPQHF.

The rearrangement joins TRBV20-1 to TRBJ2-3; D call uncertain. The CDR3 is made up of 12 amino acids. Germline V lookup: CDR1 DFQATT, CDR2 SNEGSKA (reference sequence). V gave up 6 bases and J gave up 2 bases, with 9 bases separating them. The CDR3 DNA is TGCAGTGCAACGAGAGACACAGATACGCAGTATTTT. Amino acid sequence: CSATRDTDTQYF.

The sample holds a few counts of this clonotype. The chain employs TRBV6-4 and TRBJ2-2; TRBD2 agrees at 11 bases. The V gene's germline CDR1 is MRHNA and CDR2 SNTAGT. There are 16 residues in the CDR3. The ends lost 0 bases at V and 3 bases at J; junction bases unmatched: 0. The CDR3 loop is CASSDSTSGDTGELFF. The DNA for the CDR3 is TGTGCCAGCAGTGACTCGACTAGCGGGGACACCGGGGAGCTGTTTTTT.

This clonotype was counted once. CDR3 coding DNA: TGTGCCAGCAGTGTTTATAGCAATCAGCCCCAGCATTTT. Amino acid sequence: CASSVYSNQPQHF. The V and J genes are TRBV6-4 and TRBJ1-5; D uncertain. The CDR3 consists of 13 residues. Germline CDR1 and CDR2: MRHNA and SNTAGT. Trimming shortened V by 4 bases and J by 0 bases, and 4 bases separated the two germline ends.

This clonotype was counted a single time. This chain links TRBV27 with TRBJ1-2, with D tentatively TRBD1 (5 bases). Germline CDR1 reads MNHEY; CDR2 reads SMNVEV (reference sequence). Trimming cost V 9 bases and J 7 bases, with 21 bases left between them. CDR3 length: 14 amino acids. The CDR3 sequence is CASKVGGGFPGYTF. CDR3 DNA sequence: TGTGCCAGTAAAGTGGGGGGAGGGTTCCCTGGCTACACCTTC.

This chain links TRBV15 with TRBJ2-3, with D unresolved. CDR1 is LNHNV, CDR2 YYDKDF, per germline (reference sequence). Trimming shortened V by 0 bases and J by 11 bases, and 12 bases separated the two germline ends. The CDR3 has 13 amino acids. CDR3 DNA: TGTGCCACCAGCAGAGATCGCGGCAGGTTGCAGTATTTT. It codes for CATSRDRGRLQYF.